The rows below give T cell receptor beta chains drawn from one sample of a study of cytomegalovirus exposure and HLA in healthy donors. TCRdb's table, derived via immunoSEQ multiplex PCR, lists solely in-frame clones and lacks some. The data contain about 94,000 clones, around four fifths of them singletons. The sample consisted of PBMCs. Receptors originate from a woman aged 55-69 years in good health and CMV-seronegative. The CDR3 runs from the conserved cysteine through the conserved F or W. D genes are given only for firm matches. Size is stated for part of the rows, as once, few or many counts, or as a class when the clone is expanded.

clone_size j_call v_call d_call cdr3_aa cdr3_nt
. TRBJ2-4 TRBV28 TRBD1 CASSKRQGAKNIQYF TGTGCCAGCAGTAAGCGACAGGGAGCCAAAAACATTCAGTACTTC
. TRBJ1-1 TRBV6-6 . CASSRTRDTEAFF TGTGCCAGCAGCCGTACTCGGGACACTGAAGCTTTCTTT
. TRBJ1-3 TRBV28 . CASSLLEGGPGNTIYF TGTGCCAGCAGTCTCCTCGAGGGCGGACCGGGAAACACCATATATTTT
. TRBJ1-6 TRBV19 . CASRNRDSPLHF TGTGCCAGTAGGAACAGGGATTCACCCCTCCACTTT
once TRBJ2-7 TRBV5-1 TRBD2 CASSSGSSYEQYF TGCGCCAGTTCTAGCGGGAGCTCCTACGAGCAGTACTTC
. TRBJ2-7 TRBV18 . CASSQQGGYEQYF TGTGCCAGCTCGCAACAGGGGGGGTACGAGCAGTACTTC
. TRBJ1-2 TRBV6-1 TRBD1 CASRRGQVYGYTF TGTGCCAGCAGAAGGGGACAGGTCTATGGCTACACCTTC
. TRBJ1-1 TRBV14 . CASSQGQPEAFF TGTGCCAGCAGCCAAGGACAGCCTGAAGCTTTCTTT
. TRBJ2-3 TRBV10-3 . CAISESERHTDTQYF TGTGCCATCAGTGAGTCGGAGCGGCACACAGATACGCAGTATTTT
. TRBJ1-3 TRBV5-1 . CASSLAGASGNTIYF TGCGCCAGCAGCTTGGCAGGGGCCTCCGGAAACACCATATATTTT
. TRBJ1-2 TRBV5-1 TRBD1 CASTWDRSNYGYTF TGCGCCAGCACATGGGACAGATCTAACTATGGCTACACCTTC
. TRBJ1-6 TRBV4-3 . CASSQQGFQFSPLHF TGCGCCAGCAGCCAACAGGGTTTCCAATTTTCACCCCTCCACTTT
. TRBJ2-3 TRBV4-3 . CASSQEHGVLTDTQYF TGCGCCAGCAGCCAAGAACACGGAGTTCTCACAGATACGCAGTATTTT
. TRBJ2-7 TRBV9 TRBD1 CASSVGQGEYYEQYF TGTGCCAGCAGCGTAGGACAGGGGGAGTACTACGAGCAGTACTTC
. TRBJ2-7 TRBV28 . CASSFGGGRYEQYF TGTGCCAGCAGTTTTGGGGGGGGGCGGTACGAGCAGTACTTC
few TRBJ1-1 TRBV6-6 . CASNLGGAEAFF TGTGCCAGCAACCTAGGGGGTGCTGAAGCTTTCTTT
once TRBJ1-1 TRBV19 . CASSPRGGMNTEAFF TGTGCCAGTAGTCCACGGGGGGGGATGAACACTGAAGCTTTCTTT
. TRBJ2-5 TRBV5-6 . CASSLGPGSMYF TGTGCCAGCAGCTTGGGGCCGGGGTCGATGTACTTC
. TRBJ2-2 TRBV27 TRBD1 CASSSYRGAGELFF TGTGCCAGCAGTTCCTACAGGGGTGCCGGGGAGCTGTTTTTT
. TRBJ1-1 TRBV27 TRBD1 CASSLGGQVVGTEAFF TGTGCCAGCAGTTTAGGGGGACAGGTCGTGGGCACTGAAGCTTTCTTT
few TRBJ1-1 TRBV13 . CASRFDRNTEAFF TGTGCCAGCAGATTCGACAGGAACACTGAAGCTTTCTTT
. TRBJ1-2 TRBV6-6 . CASSPGQNYGYTF TGTGCCAGCAGCCCCGGACAGAACTATGGCTACACCTTC
. TRBJ1-1 TRBV6-6 TRBD1 CASSSRDRPAFF TGTGCCAGCAGTTCCCGGGACAGGCCGGCTTTCTTT
once TRBJ2-5 TRBV5-6 TRBD1 CASSLSWDRSTQETQYF TGTGCCAGCAGCTTGTCCTGGGACAGAAGTACTCAAGAGACCCAGTACTTC
. TRBJ2-3 TRBV4-3 . CASSQGAGRTDTQYF TGCGCCAGCAGCCAAGGGGCAGGGAGGACAGATACGCAGTATTTT
. TRBJ1-2 TRBV19 . CASSIDRDSPRGYTF TGTGCCAGTAGTATAGACCGGGACTCCCCTCGGGGCTACACCTTC
once TRBJ1-1 TRBV29-1 . CSATVNTEAFF TGCAGCGCAACAGTGAACACTGAAGCTTTCTTT
. TRBJ1-5 TRBV28 . CASSYDGNQPQHF TGTGCCAGCAGCTACGATGGCAATCAGCCCCAGCATTTT
. TRBJ2-5 TRBV4-2 TRBD2 CASSLPGTKETQYF TGTGCCAGCAGCTTACCCGGGACTAAGGAGACCCAGTACTTC
. TRBJ2-1 TRBV14 . CASSPRGSSDSEQFF TGTGCCAGCAGCCCGAGGGGGTCTTCGGACTCTGAGCAGTTCTTC
. TRBJ1-1 TRBV9 . CASSVGTGTEAFF TGTGCCAGCAGCGTGGGCACGGGGACTGAAGCTTTCTTT
. TRBJ2-7 TRBV7-2 TRBD2 CASTPHGSSGGRSSYEQYF TGTGCCAGCACCCCCCACGGGAGTAGCGGGGGGCGGAGCTCCTACGAGCAGTACTTC
once TRBJ2-2 TRBV7-9 TRBD1 CASNTYRQGPNTGELFF TGTGCCAGCAACACCTATCGACAGGGACCGAACACCGGGGAGCTGTTTTTT
. TRBJ2-1 TRBV27 . CASSLSYQGGIYEQFF TGTGCCAGCAGTTTATCTTACCAGGGGGGTATTTATGAGCAGTTCTTC
few TRBJ2-1 TRBV19 . CASSITYSYNEQFF TGTGCCAGTAGTATCACATACTCCTACAATGAGCAGTTCTTC
. TRBJ1-5 TRBV19 TRBD1 CASIPGQGDPYSNQPQHF TGTGCCAGTATACCGGGACAGGGAGACCCCTATAGCAATCAGCCCCAGCATTTT
. TRBJ1-2 TRBV5-6 . CASSLEWRLNYGYTF TGTGCCAGCAGCTTGGAGTGGCGGCTTAACTATGGCTACACCTTC
. TRBJ2-1 TRBV5-1 . CASSLGGDNEQFF TGCGCCAGCAGCTTGGGGGGCGACAATGAGCAGTTCTTC
few TRBJ1-1 TRBV6-5 . CASTRQSANTEAFF TGTGCCAGCACCAGACAGTCGGCGAACACTGAAGCTTTCTTT
. TRBJ2-7 TRBV7-8 TRBD2 CASSLGTSGIYEQYF TGTGCCAGCAGCTTAGGGACTAGCGGGATCTACGAGCAGTACTTC
. TRBJ2-1 TRBV9 . CASSVGSVNEQFF TGTGCCAGCAGCGTAGGTAGCGTAAATGAGCAGTTCTTC